This T cell receptor beta chain was sequenced during a study of post-analysis software for immune sequencing data (dated by TCRdb to between 2014 and 2017). With regard to the full study: Disease courses on record covered relapsing-remitting, secondary progressive and progressive-relapsing multiple sclerosis, though some patients had no subtype annotation. A subset of samples was prepared in parallel using single-end sample barcoding, then pooled and co-amplified after Illumina adapter ligation. Patient repertoires were compared against about a dozen previously published healthy control repertoires from donors aged 6 to 25 years.

The CDR3 holds 14 amino acids from the cysteine to the phenylalanine. The entry retains the CDR3 DNA only, 42 bases that are in frame from base 1. The germline V gene (reference sequence) supplies CDR1 DFQATT and CDR2 SNEGSKA. Clipping removes 3 bases from V and 8 bases from J, with 10 as the unmatched junction base count. About this clonotype: Its antigen is not yet known. No clone much larger than this one lies a single base away; base qualities are absent.

Library construction relied on PCR. These reads were obtained on an Illumina HiSeq 2500. To reduce PCR and sequencing biases, unique molecular identifiers were incorporated into the TCR beta cDNA libraries. Around 500,000 cDNA molecules were obtained for every 1 to 10 million input T cells, so each molecule roughly corresponded to one T cell. The patient libraries were prepared and sequenced with the same protocol used for the earlier healthy control dataset. Samples belonging to the same batch were prepared together, multiplexed and sequenced on a shared HiSeq lane. In the source study's methods: Raw barcoded reads were processed with MIGEC, and single-read molecular identifier groups were discarded before consensus assembly and CDR3 extraction. Clonotype tables were post-analysed with VDJtools, normalizing diversity by down-sampling all datasets to the smallest sample size. Repertoire overlap clustering matched CDR3 amino acid but not nucleotide sequences to correct batch-related cross-sample contamination. TCRdb reran the public reads through fastp at Q25 and MiXCR, keeping productive beta chains. Every CDR3 protein is listed once, alongside the most common genes and DNA of its rows. Clone size and V and J calls follow TCRdb, not the original study. The sample table contains around 700,000 distinct CDR3 sequences; only one count was recorded for approximately 59% of them. The ten largest clonotypes hold around 10% of the sample.

Overall study outcomes, separate from this receptor: A handful of TRBV segments, including TRBV5-6, TRBV5-1 and TRBV20-1, were significantly more frequent in patients than controls. The control group was slightly older than the multiple sclerosis patient group. Multiple sclerosis patients had significantly lower normalized Chao1 diversity than controls, a result that suggests substantial peripheral T-cell clonal expansion. Direct clustering with F measure showed strong co-clustering of samples prepared in the same batch, prompting a batch-effect correction.

TCR beta repertoires were profiled from peripheral blood of about a dozen young patients with multiple sclerosis to demonstrate the VDJtools post-analysis software. Multiple sclerosis patients were children and adolescents aged about 6 to 16 years. This clonotype was obtained from a girl aged 2-10 years with multiple sclerosis. The sequence joins TRBV20-1 to TRBJ2-1; a stretch of 7 junction bases matches TRBD2. Sequencing used blood. The CDR3 region has the sequence CSARGREWKDEQFF. The nucleotide sequence reads as follows: TGCAGTGCTAGGGGGCGGGAGTGGAAGGATGAGCAGTTCTTC.